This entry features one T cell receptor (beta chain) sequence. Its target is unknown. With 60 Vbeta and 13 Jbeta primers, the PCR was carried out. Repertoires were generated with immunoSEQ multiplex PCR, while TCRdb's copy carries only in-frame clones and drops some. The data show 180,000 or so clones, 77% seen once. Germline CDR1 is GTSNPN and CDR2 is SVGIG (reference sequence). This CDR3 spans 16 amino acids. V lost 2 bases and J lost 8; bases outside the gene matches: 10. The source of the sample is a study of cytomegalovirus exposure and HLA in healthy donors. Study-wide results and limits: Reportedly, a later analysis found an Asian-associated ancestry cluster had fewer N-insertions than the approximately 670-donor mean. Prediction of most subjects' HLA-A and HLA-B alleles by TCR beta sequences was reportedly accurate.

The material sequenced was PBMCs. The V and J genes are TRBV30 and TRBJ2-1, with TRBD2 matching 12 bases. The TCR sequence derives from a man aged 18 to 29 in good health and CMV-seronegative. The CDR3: CAWSSFPSGGVHEQFF. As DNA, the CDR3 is TGTGCCTGGAGTTCCTTTCCTAGCGGGGGGGTCCATGAGCAGTTCTTC.